Below, 31 T cell receptor beta chains from the same sample are listed, as sequenced in a study of blood T cell repertoires in COVID-19. The protocol was immunoSEQ multiplex PCR, while the TCRdb copy is restricted to in-frame clones and leaves out a portion. Of 100,000 to 150,000 clones detected, approximately 82% appear once; the ten largest clones hold approximately 10%. Sequencing was done on a sample of peripheral blood. The receptors here all came from a man between 60 and 75 years old with acute or convalescent COVID-19.

The chain joins TRBV5-1 to TRBJ2-1; 7 bases agree with TRBD2. V trimming: 4 bases; J trimming: 6 bases; junction bases outside the gene matches: 13. The germline V gene has CDR1 SGHRS and CDR2 YFSETQ. The CDR3 is made up of 16 amino acids. CDR3 protein: CASSLESGTMSNEQFF. The CDR3 DNA reads TGCGCCAGCAGCCTCGAAAGCGGGACGATGAGCAATGAGCAGTTCTTC.

This chain joins TRBV7-2 and TRBJ2-1, with 7 nucleotides matching TRBD1. J lost 3 bases, V lost 8 bases, and 7 bases had no gene match. Germline V gene lookup returns CDR1 SGHTA and CDR2 FQGNSA. The CDR3 spans 14 residues. The CDR3 is CASERTGFYNEQFF. The CDR3 region has the DNA TGTGCCAGCGAGAGGACAGGTTTCTACAATGAGCAGTTCTTC.

The rearrangement joins TRBV12-3 or TRBV12-4 to TRBJ2-7; no clear D. Trimming took 4 bases from V and 4 from J, leaving 5 bases between them. The CDR3 is made up of 11 amino acids. Here the CDR3 DNA reads TGTGCCAGCAGTTCTACGTACGAGCAGTACTTC. Amino acids: CASSSTYEQYF.

CDR3 sequence: CASRWTSGRSYNEQFF. The CDR3 nucleotides are TGTGCCAGCAGGTGGACTAGCGGGAGAAGCTACAATGAGCAGTTCTTC. The chain joins TRBV27 to TRBJ2-1; 13 nucleotides agree with TRBD2. J lost 3 bases, V lost 6 bases, and 5 bases had no gene match. CDR3 length: 16 residues. Germline-derived CDR1 and CDR2 are MNHEY and SMNVEV (reference sequence).

This clone was seen more than once but under ten times. The rearrangement uses TRBV6-1 and TRBJ2-7; TRBD2 matches 9 bases. Losses at the gene ends were 3 bases for V and 4 bases for J; bases not matched to a gene: 4. CDR3 size: 14 residues. Germline lookup yields CDR1 MNHNS and CDR2 SASEGT. The CDR3 reads CASSDASGTYEQYF. CDR3 bases: TGTGCCAGCAGTGACGCTAGCGGGACGTACGAGCAGTACTTC.

The V call is TRBV18, the J call TRBJ1-5, with D perhaps TRBD1 (5 bases). The CDR3 runs to 16 residues. V was pared by 1 base and J by 0 bases, with 10 bases between. CDR1 KGHSH and CDR2 LQKENI come from the germline V gene. The CDR3 DNA reads TGTGCCAGCTCACCACAGGGGTGGGATAGCAATCAGCCCCAGCATTTT. This sequence encodes CASSPQGWDSNQPQHF.

The rearrangement links TRBV7-3 to TRBJ2-2, with unresolved D. The CDR3 extends over 15 amino acids. CDR1 is SGHTA, CDR2 FQGTGA, per germline. The germline V and J ends were trimmed by 2 bases and 1 base, with 8 bases remaining between them. This CDR3 is CASSLGSGNTGELFF. DNA for the CDR3: TGTGCCAGCAGCTTAGGGTCGGGGAACACCGGGGAGCTGTTTTTT.

This clone has only one observation. This chain connects TRBV5-4 to TRBJ2-5; 10 bases align to TRBD2. V lost 4 bases and J lost 5; bases outside the gene matches: 8. This CDR3 has 15 amino acids. Germline CDR1 and CDR2: SGHNT and YYREEE (reference sequence). The DNA for the CDR3 is TGTGCCAGCAGCGCGACTAGCGGGCGGGGGGAGACCCAGTACTTC. Encoded protein: CASSATSGRGETQYF.

As regards this clone: The junction departs from germline at one end; a sequencing error may be responsible. The chain is built from TRBV18 and TRBJ2-3; D perhaps matches TRBD1 (5 bases). Germline V gives CDR1 KGHSH, CDR2 LQKENI. CDR3 size: 15 residues. The CDR3 protein is CASSPYWGSRDTQYF. In DNA, the CDR3 is TGTGCCAGCTCACCCTATTGGGGCAGCAGAGATACGCAGTATTTT.

This chain uses TRBV29-1 with TRBJ2-7; 10 bases agree with TRBD1. Germline CDR1 and CDR2: SQVTM and ANQGSEA. The length of the CDR3 is 13 residues. The V and J ends lost 6 bases and 7 bases, in that order; junction bases with no gene match: 9. The CDR3 nucleotides are TGCAGCGTGGGGACAGGGGAGGACGGGGAGCAGTACTTC. Amino acid sequence: CSVGTGEDGEQYF.

This chain joins TRBV4-1 and TRBJ2-7, with 14 bases lining up with TRBD2. Germline CDR1 is MGHRA and CDR2 is YSYEKL. There are 15 residues in the CDR3. V dropped 4 bases and J dropped 6; count of bases not matched to a gene: 5. This CDR3 reads CASSLGTSGSIEQYF. CDR3 in DNA: TGCGCCAGCAGCCTGGGGACTAGCGGGAGTATCGAGCAGTACTTC.

The V and J genes are TRBV7-3 and TRBJ1-4; possibly TRBD1 for D (6 bases). From germline, CDR1 is SGHTA and CDR2 FQGTGA. The CDR3 sequence is 16 residues long. V was shortened by 5 bases and J by 6 bases, with 19 bases between the two germline ends. The CDR3 protein is CASSLPGRGPYEKLFF. In DNA, the CDR3 is TGTGCCAGCAGCCTCCCCGGCAGGGGCCCATATGAAAAACTGTTTTTT.

In DNA form, the CDR3 reads TGTGCCAGCAGCCCTAGCATGGGGGACTGGAGGAAGCCCCAGCATTTT. This gives the protein CASSPSMGDWRKPQHF. The V and J genes are TRBV5-5 and TRBJ1-5; weak D call: TRBD1 (5 bases). CDR3 length equals 16 residues. V lost 4 bases, J lost 8 bases, and 22 bases lay in between. CDR1 and CDR2 (germline): SGHKS, YYEKEE (reference sequence). The full variable domain, rest sourced from reference TRBV5-5 and TRBJ1-5, is DAGVTQSPTHLIKTRGQQVTLRCSPISGHKSVSWYQQVLGQGPQFIFQYYEKEERGRGNFPDRFSARQFPNYSSELNVNALLLGDSALYLCASSPSMGDWRKPQHFGDGTRLSIL.

The V call is TRBV7-2, the J call TRBJ2-7; 11 positions match TRBD2. This CDR3 comprises 16 residues. The germline CDR1 and CDR2 sequences are SGHTA and FQGNSA. Trimming cost V 0 bases and J 2 bases; bases outside gene matches: 3. Written as DNA, the CDR3 is TGTGCCAGCAGCTTAGCTAGCGGGGGGGGGCCCTACGAGCAGTACTTC. Amino acids: CASSLASGGGPYEQYF. The whole variable domain, filled in from reference TRBV7-2 and TRBJ2-7, reads GAGVSQSPSNKVTEKGKDVELRCDPISGHTALYWYRQSLGQGLEFLIYFQGNSAPDKSGLPSDRFSAERTGGSVSTLTIQRTQQEDSAVYLCASSLASGGGPYEQYFGPGTRLTVT.

V and J are TRBV10-3 and TRBJ2-7, with 10 bases fitting TRBD1. V shed 5 bases, J shed 7 bases, and the junction held 8 bases outside the gene matches. This CDR3 spans 14 amino acids. The germline gives CDR1 ENHRY, CDR2 SYGVKD. The CDR3 nucleotides read TGTGCCATCAGTAGTGGACAGGGGGACCGAGAGCAGTACTTC. Residues: CAISSGQGDREQYF.

In its sample, this clone ranks as medium-sized. The V call is TRBV27, the J call TRBJ2-1; TRBD2 matches 11 bases. The CDR3 runs to 17 residues. Trimming took 5 bases from V and 5 from J; bases not matched to a gene: 11. The germline V gene encodes CDR1 MNHEY and CDR2 SMNVEV (reference sequence). The CDR3 reads CASSETSGDNSDNEQFF. CDR3 DNA: TGTGCCAGCAGTGAGACTAGCGGGGACAATTCCGACAATGAGCAGTTCTTC.

The chain has TRBV5-4 and TRBJ2-3, with 10 nucleotides matching TRBD2. The CDR3 covers 17 residues. V lost 0 bases to trimming and J lost 5 bases; unmatched junction nucleotides: 9. Germline loops: CDR1 SGHNT, CDR2 YYREEE (reference sequence). The CDR3 region is CASSLGGASGRKDTQYF. DNA of the CDR3: TGTGCCAGCAGCTTGGGGGGGGCTAGCGGGAGAAAAGATACGCAGTATTTT.

The chain links TRBV18 to TRBJ1-1; 9 bases match TRBD1. The CDR3 is 16 amino acids. Germline CDR1 KGHSH, CDR2 LQKENI. J gave up 5 bases and V 5 bases, and 12 bases lay outside the gene matches. The CDR3 here is CASSSQGAGGGTEAFF. For the CDR3, the DNA is TGTGCCAGCTCATCACAGGGGGCCGGCGGGGGGACTGAAGCTTTCTTT. Full variable domain (outside the CDR3, taken from reference TRBV18 and TRBJ1-1): NAGVMQNPRHLVRRRGQEARLRCSPMKGHSHVYWYRQLPEEGLKFMVYLQKENIIDESGMPKERFSAEFPKEGPSILRIQQVVRGDSAAYFCASSSQGAGGGTEAFFGQGTRLTVV.

V gene TRBV7-9 combines with J gene TRBJ2-2; 13 nucleotides line up with TRBD2. The CDR3 length is 16 residues. Per the germline V gene, CDR1 is SEHNR and CDR2 is FQNEAQ (reference sequence). V lost 3 bases and J lost 7; bases outside the gene matches: 5. The CDR3 DNA sequence: TGTGCCAGCAGCTTGAGACTAGCGGGAGGTAGCGGGGAGCTGTTTTTT. Residues: CASSLRLAGGSGELFF.

The gene calls are TRBV30 and TRBJ1-3, with D unclear. V was trimmed by 4 bases and J by 4 bases, leaving 11 bases between them. Germline V gene lookup returns CDR1 GTSNPN and CDR2 SVGIG (reference sequence). This CDR3 contains 13 residues. The CDR3 sequence is CAWTFNGGNTIYF. In nucleotides, the CDR3 is TGTGCCTGGACCTTCAACGGGGGAAACACCATATATTTT.

V and J are TRBV2 and TRBJ2-3, with D perhaps matching TRBD1 (6 bases). This CDR3 is 12 amino acids long. V dropped 8 bases and J dropped 5 bases, with 11 bases sitting between them. The germline gives CDR1 SNHLY, CDR2 FYNNEI. For the CDR3, the DNA is TGTGCCAGCGGAAAGGGGGAAGATACGCAGTATTTT. It yields the protein CASGKGEDTQYF.

The J gene is TRBJ2-2, the V gene TRBV24-1; TRBD1 matches at 8 bases. CDR1 is KGHDR, CDR2 SFDVKD, per germline. The CDR3 totals 16 residues. Losses at the gene ends were 6 bases for V and 3 bases for J; bases not matched to a gene: 8. The CDR3 nucleotides read TGTGCCACCAGTTACCGGGACAGGCGATACACCGGGGAGCTGTTTTTT. Its translation is CATSYRDRRYTGELFF.

This clone came up a few times. This chain connects TRBV3-1 (or the pseudogene TRBV3-2) to TRBJ2-6; D unclear. The CDR3 has 15 residues. Looked up from germline, CDR1 is LGHDT and CDR2 is YNNKEL (reference sequence). V gave up 4 bases and J gave up 0 bases, with 7 bases separating them. CDR3: CASSPRSSGANVLTF. The CDR3, as DNA: TGTGCCAGCAGCCCAAGGAGCTCTGGGGCCAACGTCCTGACTTTC.

The chain has TRBV5-4 and TRBJ1-2, with 7 bases lining up with TRBD1. The CDR3 is 16 amino acids. CDR1 and CDR2 from the germline V gene are SGHNT and YYREEE (reference sequence). Losses at the gene ends were 0 bases for V and 6 bases for J; bases not matched to a gene: 11. As DNA, the CDR3 is TGTGCCAGCAGCTTGGCCGGGGCCAGGGGGAGAGATGGCTACACCTTC. Translated: CASSLAGARGRDGYTF. Full variable domain (rest looked up from reference TRBV5-4 and TRBJ1-2): ETGVTQSPTHLIKTRGQQVTLRCSSQSGHNTVSWYQQALGQGPQFIFQYYREEENGRGNFPPRFSGLQFPNYSSELNVNALELDDSALYLCASSLAGARGRDGYTFGSGTRLTVV.

V is TRBV5-1 and J is TRBJ1-4, with 7 bases aligning to TRBD1. Germline CDR1 reads SGHRS; CDR2 reads YFSETQ. J lost 12 bases, V lost 4 bases, and 9 bases had no gene match. The CDR3 loop spans 13 amino acids. CDR3: CASSQTGPGELFF. The CDR3 nucleotides read TGCGCCAGCAGCCAGACAGGGCCCGGGGAACTGTTTTTT.

The chain recombines TRBV7-9 with TRBJ2-7; TRBD2 is a possible D gene (5 bases). This CDR3 has 15 amino acids. Trimming pared 2 bases from V and 5 bases from J, leaving 16 bases between. Germline V lookup: CDR1 SEHNR, CDR2 FQNEAQ (reference sequence). CDR3: CASSLFGGLGDEQYF. The CDR3 nucleotides read TGTGCCAGCAGCTTATTCGGAGGTCTAGGCGACGAGCAGTACTTC.

This sequence joins TRBV30 and TRBJ1-1, with unresolved D. Germline V gene data show CDR1 as GTSNPN and CDR2 as SVGIG (reference sequence). This CDR3 is 13 amino acids long. Trimming took off 0 bases at V and 3 bases at J, with 8 bases between the two ends. This chain's CDR3 is CAWSVEGDTEAFF. In DNA form, the CDR3 reads TGTGCCTGGAGTGTAGAGGGTGACACTGAAGCTTTCTTT.

This chain links TRBV28 with TRBJ1-1, with a tentative D call TRBD1 (6 bases). V lost 1 base to trimming and J lost 5 bases, with 14 bases between them. The germline CDR1 and CDR2 sequences are MDHEN and SYDVKM. The CDR3 totals 15 residues. The CDR3 DNA reads TGTGCCAGCAGTTTATATCCACAGGGTGGGACTGAAGCTTTCTTT. It yields the protein CASSLYPQGGTEAFF.

This sequence joins TRBV5-1 and TRBJ1-4; tentatively, D is TRBD1 (5 bases). CDR1 and CDR2 from the germline V gene are SGHRS and YFSETQ. The CDR3 has 15 amino acids. Trimming pared 4 bases from V and 8 bases from J, leaving 18 bases between. DNA for the CDR3: TGCGCCAGCAGCCCGGGACTCGGGGGAAACGAAAAACTGTTTTTT. Protein: CASSPGLGGNEKLFF.

This sequence joins TRBV28 and TRBJ2-7; 9 bases map to TRBD1. The CDR3 covers 14 residues. Per the germline V gene, CDR1 is MDHEN and CDR2 is SYDVKM. V shed 7 bases, J shed 4 bases, and the junction held 8 bases outside the gene matches. The CDR3 sequence is CASTRQGGFYEQYF. In DNA form, the CDR3 reads TGTGCCAGCACCCGACAGGGGGGCTTTTACGAGCAGTACTTC.

The V gene is TRBV19, the J gene TRBJ2-3; TRBD2 aligns across 15 bases. The CDR3 runs 14 residues. Germline loops: CDR1 LNHDA, CDR2 SQIVND (reference sequence). The V and J ends lost 10 bases and 6 bases, in that order; junction bases with no gene match: 5. This CDR3 is CATGLAGGGDTQYF. As DNA, the CDR3 is TGTGCCACGGGACTAGCGGGAGGTGGGGATACGCAGTATTTT.